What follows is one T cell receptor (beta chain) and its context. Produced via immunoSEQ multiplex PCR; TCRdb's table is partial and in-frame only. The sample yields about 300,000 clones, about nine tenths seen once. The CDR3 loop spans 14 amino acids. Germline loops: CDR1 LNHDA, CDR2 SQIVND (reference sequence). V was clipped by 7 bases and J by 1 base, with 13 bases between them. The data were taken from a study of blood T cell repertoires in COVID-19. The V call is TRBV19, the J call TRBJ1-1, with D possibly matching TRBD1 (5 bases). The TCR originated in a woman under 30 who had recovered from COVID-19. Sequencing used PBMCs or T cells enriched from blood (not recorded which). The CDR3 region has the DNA TGTGCCAGTACCAGCAACAGGCCGAACACTGAAGCTTTCTTT. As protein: CASTSNRPNTEAFF. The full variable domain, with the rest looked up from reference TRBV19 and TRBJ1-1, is DGGITQSPKYLFRKEGQNVTLSCEQNLNHDAMYWYRQDPGQGLRLIYYSQIVNDFQKGDIAEGYSVSREKKESFPLTVTSAQKNPTAFYLCASTSNRPNTEAFFGQGTRLTVV.